This T cell receptor beta chain was sequenced for a study of shared clonotypes between healthy human individuals. The CDR3 is made up of 13 amino acids. The germline CDR1 and CDR2 sequences are SNHLY and FYNNEI. V was pared by 2 bases and J by 10 bases, with 15 bases between. Data came from immunoSEQ multiplex PCR; TCRdb stores just in-frame clones and leaves some out. The table records some 2,500,000 clones, 80% to 95% of them present only once. The sequenced material came from naive CD4+ T cells from PBMCs. As to subset: CD45RA+ positively selected. This rearrangement joins TRBV2 to TRBJ2-7; TRBD1 might be the D (6 bases). The receptor was isolated from a young man in good health. Some clones in this sample may be carry-over from other donors' samples. The CDR3 bases are TGTGCCAGCAGTGAAAACGGACAGCTCCCCCAGTACTTC. This translates into CASSENGQLPQYF.